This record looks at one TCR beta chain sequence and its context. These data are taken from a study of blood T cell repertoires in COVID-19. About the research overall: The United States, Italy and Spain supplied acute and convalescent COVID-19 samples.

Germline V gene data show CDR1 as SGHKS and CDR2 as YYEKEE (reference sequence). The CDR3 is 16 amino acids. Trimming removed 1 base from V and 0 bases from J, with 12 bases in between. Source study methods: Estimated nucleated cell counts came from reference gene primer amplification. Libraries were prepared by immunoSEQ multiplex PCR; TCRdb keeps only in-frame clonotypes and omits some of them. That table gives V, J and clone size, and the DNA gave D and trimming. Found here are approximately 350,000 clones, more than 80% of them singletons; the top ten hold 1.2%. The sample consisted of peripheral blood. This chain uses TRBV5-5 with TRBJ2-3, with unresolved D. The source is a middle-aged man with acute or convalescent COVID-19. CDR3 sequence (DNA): TGTGCCAGCAGCTTGAGGCGAGGAACTAGCACAGATACGCAGTATTTT. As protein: CASSLRRGTSTDTQYF.